Listed here is a single TCR beta chain. The data were taken from a study of blood T cell repertoires in COVID-19. Study details: Material from acute and convalescent COVID-19 was sourced from the United States, Italy and Spain. PBMCs, B-cell-depleted T cells, or T cells were the source of the cDNA or gDNA that made up the material.

This table comes from immunoSEQ multiplex PCR, and its TCRdb copy is limited to in-frame clones, with some not included. Of approximately 100,000 clones in the sample, roughly nine tenths are singletons; the top ten hold around 0.94%. V was pared by 4 bases and J by 1 base, with 9 bases of the junction left unmatched. The CDR3 loop spans 17 amino acids. CDR1 is MNHNS and CDR2 is SASEGT in the germline V gene. The sample comprised peripheral blood. The receptor was derived from a man aged 55 to 70 with acute or convalescent COVID-19. This sequence joins TRBV6-1 and TRBJ2-7; 11 bases fit TRBD1. CDR3 nucleotide sequence: TGTGCCAGCAGTGGCCAAAGGGGACAGGGGGTTTCCTACGAGCAGTACGTC. It specifies CASSGQRGQGVSYEQYV.